This section outlines one T cell receptor beta chain sequence together with its context. Antigen: not known. These data originate in a study of cytomegalovirus exposure and HLA in healthy donors. Study conclusions and caveats: Researchers reported in a later analysis that a missense DCLRE1C variant was tied to TCR beta V- and J-gene trimming. As immune exposure information, only CMV serostatus was available.

This PCR relied on a set of 60 Vbeta primers and 13 Jbeta primers. Data came from immunoSEQ multiplex PCR; TCRdb stores just in-frame clones and leaves some out. The sample lists some 140,000 clones; 70% to 80% were seen once. CDR1 and CDR2 from the germline V gene are MNHEY and SVGAGI. The germline V and J ends were trimmed by 0 bases and 1 base, with 8 bases remaining between them. CDR3 length: 15 residues. Sequencing input: PBMCs. This sequence joins TRBV6-5 and TRBJ2-3; a weak D match, TRBD2 (6 bases). This clonotype originated in a female donor in good health and CMV-seropositive. The CDR3, as DNA: TGTGCCAGCAGTTACTCGCGGAGGGGCACAGATACGCAGTATTTT. Translating gives CASSYSRRGTDTQYF.